The 2 T cell receptor beta chains in this list originate from one sample, sequenced in a study of blood T cell repertoires in COVID-19. The data were produced by immunoSEQ multiplex PCR, yet TCRdb's version contains in-frame clones alone and is incomplete. The profile shows some 170,000 clones, around 90% of them singletons. The material sequenced was peripheral blood. Every receptor here comes from a woman aged 45-60 years with acute or convalescent COVID-19.

The chain is built from TRBV11-3 and TRBJ2-7; 8 nucleotides line up with TRBD1. Germline V CDR1 and CDR2: SGHNT, YENEEA. J was trimmed by 2 bases and V by 1 base; bases with no gene match: 1. This CDR3 has 14 amino acids. The CDR3 sequence: CASSLGQGTYEQYF. CDR3 nucleotide sequence: TGTGCCAGCAGCTTAGGACAGGGGACCTACGAGCAGTACTTC. The variable domain in full, with the rest retrieved from reference TRBV11-3 and TRBJ2-7, is EAGVVQSPRYKIIEKKQPVAFWCNPISGHNTLYWYLQNLGQGPELLIRYENEEAVDDSQLPKDRFSAERLKGVDSTLKIQPAELGDSAVYLCASSLGQGTYEQYFGPGTRLTVT.

The sample holds a few counts of this clone. V gene TRBV7-9 combines with J gene TRBJ1-1; D may be TRBD1 (5 bases). V was clipped by 4 bases and J by 3 bases, with 12 bases between them. The germline V gene encodes CDR1 SEHNR and CDR2 FQNEAQ (reference sequence). The CDR3 totals 14 residues. CDR3 nucleotides: TGTGCCAGCAGCTATCAGGGAGGGGACACTGAAGCTTTCTTT. Protein sequence: CASSYQGGDTEAFF.